This entry lists 32 T cell receptor beta chains sequenced from one sample in a study of read filtering for tumor transcriptome and immune sequencing. From around 0.4 ug of RNA, a library with molecular barcoded alpha/delta and beta/gamma adaptors was made. TCRdb itself ran the reads through MiXCR, one entry per CDR3 protein. The sample includes 30,000 to 35,000 distinct CDR3 sequences, approximately 18% of them seen just once. Sequenced sample: a population of CD138-negative cells sorted from bone marrow. The receptors stem from a donor at least 40 years old with multiple myeloma.

In this sample, this clonotype turned up many times. V gene TRBV6-2 or TRBV6-3 combines with J gene TRBJ2-5; D unresolved. The CDR3 runs to 16 residues. The germline V gene has CDR1 MNHEY and CDR2 SVGEGT. V dropped 2 bases and J dropped 4 bases, with 17 bases sitting between them. The CDR3 DNA reads as TGTGCCAGCAGTTACCCGAGCAGCGAGGCCGGAGAGACCCAGTACTTC. It codes for CASSYPSSEAGETQYF.

J is TRBJ2-2 and V is TRBV6-2 or TRBV6-3, with TRBD2 matching 8 bases. V dropped 8 bases and J dropped 1; count of bases not matched to a gene: 9. The CDR3 contains 16 residues. Per germline, CDR1 MNHEY and CDR2 SVGEGT. Here the CDR3 reads CASATDGGENTGELFF. The CDR3 nucleotides are TGTGCCAGCGCCACCGACGGGGGGGAGAACACCGGGGAGCTGTTTTTT.

The chain has TRBV10-2 and TRBJ2-1; D ambiguous. Between the trimmed V and J ends, which lost 2 bases and 12 bases, there was a span of 17 bases. This CDR3 region has 14 residues. Germline CDR1 and CDR2: WSHSY and SAAADI. The chain's CDR3 is CASSEPSLRDGQFF. CDR3 nucleotides: TGCGCCAGCAGTGAGCCGTCGTTAAGGGATGGGCAGTTCTTC.

This clonotype was seen many times. The V gene is TRBV12-3 or TRBV12-4, the J gene TRBJ2-7; TRBD2 aligns across 7 bases. Trimming cost V 2 bases and J 4 bases; bases outside gene matches: 5. The CDR3 sequence is 14 residues long. CDR3 sequence reads: CASSLQTSLYEQYF. DNA of the CDR3: TGTGCCAGCAGTTTACAGACTAGCCTTTACGAGCAGTACTTC.

Sample share makes this clonotype medium-sized. The chain joins TRBV3-2 to TRBJ2-7; the table's D call TRBD1 went unverified against the DNA. TRBV3-2 is a recognized pseudogene. CDR3 length equals 14 residues. CDR3 sequence: CASSQGADFYEQYF. The CDR3 bases are TGTGCCAGCAGCCAGGGGGCAGATTTCTACGAGCAGTACTTC.

This clonotype appeared many times. The chain links TRBV6-2 or TRBV6-3 to TRBJ2-7, with 9 bases aligning to TRBD1. CDR1 is MNHEY, CDR2 SVGEGT, per germline. Trimming removed 5 bases from V and 3 bases from J; junction bases left unmatched: 8. The CDR3 loop spans 15 amino acids. The CDR3 DNA sequence: TGTGCCAGCAGTCCGGGGGACAGGGACTTCTACGAGCAGTACTTC. Residues: CASSPGDRDFYEQYF.

This clonotype was recorded many times. The chain is built from TRBV4-1 and TRBJ2-3; 8 bases match TRBD2. Losses at the gene ends were 3 bases for V and 6 bases for J; bases not matched to a gene: 5. Germline V CDR1 and CDR2: MGHRA, YSYEKL. The CDR3 sequence is 14 residues long. The CDR3 sequence: CASSHVSGTDTQYF. As DNA, the CDR3 is TGCGCCAGCAGCCACGTTAGCGGGACCGATACGCAGTATTTT.

This clonotype has at least ten counts. DNA for the CDR3: TGCAGTGCTCTACACTCCGGGCAAGAGACCCAGTACTTC. Amino acid sequence: CSALHSGQETQYF. The V gene is TRBV20-1, the J gene TRBJ2-5; D unclear. The germline V and J ends were trimmed by 5 bases and 2 bases, with 12 bases remaining between them. Germline V lookup: CDR1 DFQATT, CDR2 SNEGSKA (reference sequence). The CDR3 contains 13 residues.

This clonotype was observed a few times. At one of its ends the junction is not consistent with the germline gene, which may arise from a read error. V gene TRBV20-1 combines with J gene TRBJ2-3; TRBD2 aligns across 12 bases. The germline gives CDR1 DFQATT, CDR2 SNEGSKA (reference sequence). The CDR3 extends over 16 amino acids. The CDR3: CSARTSGAESTDTHYF. Here the CDR3 DNA reads TGCAGTGCGAGGACTAGCGGGGCTGAGAGCACAGATACGCATTATTTT.

This clonotype came up many times. The CDR3 loop reads CASTPAEDTQYF. The CDR3 DNA is TGTGCCAGCACCCCCGCTGAGGATACGCAGTATTTT. The V and J genes are TRBV12-3 or TRBV12-4 and TRBJ2-3; no firm D call. V was shortened by 7 bases and J by 6 bases, with 11 bases between the two germline ends. There are 12 residues in the CDR3.

The sample holds many counts of this clonotype. The rearrangement joins TRBV7-9 to TRBJ1-1; D is undetermined. This CDR3 spans 14 amino acids. Germline assignment: CDR1 SEHNR and CDR2 FQNEAQ (reference sequence). V lost 3 bases and J lost 0, with 8 bases in between. CDR3 region: CASSFNTLNTEAFF. CDR3 nucleotide sequence: TGTGCCAGCAGCTTCAACACCTTGAACACTGAAGCTTTCTTT.

As for this clonotype: A much bigger clone sits one base away, suggesting this may be a read error. This chain connects TRBV20-1 to TRBJ2-7; 11 bases agree with TRBD2. Germline lookup yields CDR1 DFQATT and CDR2 SNEGSKA (reference sequence). This CDR3 comprises 15 residues. This chain's CDR3 is CSAREASGRTYERYF. CDR3 sequence (DNA): TGCAGTGCTAGAGAGGCTAGCGGGAGGACCTACGAGCGGTACTTC.

The rearrangement uses TRBV6-1 and TRBJ2-3; D is tentatively TRBD1 or TRBD2 (5 bases each). Germline CDR1 MNHNS, CDR2 SASEGT. The CDR3 loop spans 14 amino acids. The V gene lost 2 bases and the J gene lost 4 bases, with 10 bases spanning the gap. CDR3 nucleotide sequence: TGTGCCAGCAGTGAACTGGGACGAGCAGATACGCAGTATTTT. Translating gives CASSELGRADTQYF.

This clonotype occurred a few times. The chain links TRBV27 to TRBJ2-1, with a tentative D call TRBD2 (6 bases). Between the trimmed V and J ends, which lost 8 bases and 7 bases, there was a span of 15 bases. This CDR3 spans 13 amino acids. Germline-derived CDR1 and CDR2 are MNHEY and SMNVEV (reference sequence). The CDR3 here is CASRRVGGNEQFF. The CDR3 DNA reads TGTGCCAGCCGCCGGGTCGGAGGGAATGAGCAGTTCTTC.

About this clonotype itself: The CDR3 end shows no conserved phenylalanine or tryptophan, and so a read error is likely. The V gene is TRBV14, the J gene TRBJ2-1, with 12 bases that match TRBD2. Per germline, CDR1 SGHDN and CDR2 FVKESK. The CDR3 contains 15 residues. CDR3 region: CASSQLAGGYNEQFL. CDR3 sequence (DNA): TGTGCTAGCAGCCAACTAGCGGGGGGCTACAATGAGCAGTTCCTC.

The table lists this clonotype with a few counts. Since no conserved phenylalanine or tryptophan closes the CDR3, a read error is the likely cause. V usage is TRBV19 and J usage is TRBJ2-1, with 7 nucleotides matching TRBD2. With 8 bases clipped from V and 2 bases from J, the junction kept 12 bases outside the gene matches. The germline gives CDR1 LNHDA, CDR2 SQIVND (reference sequence). CDR3 length equals 16 residues. The CDR3 sequence is CASGGSGGTPYNEQFS. For the CDR3, the DNA is TGTGCCAGTGGAGGTTCCGGGGGGACCCCCTACAATGAGCAGTTCTCC.

This clonotype was seen many times. The chain carries TRBV28 and TRBJ1-4, with 7 bases fitting TRBD1. This CDR3 spans 15 amino acids. V was pared by 3 bases and J by 2 bases, with 3 bases of the junction left unmatched. Germline values: CDR1 MDHEN, CDR2 SYDVKM. In DNA, the CDR3 is TGTGCCAGCAGTTTCGACAGGGCGACTAATGAAAAACTGTTTTTT. Amino acids: CASSFDRATNEKLFF.

Notes on this clonotype: Only one base separates this from a far larger clonotype, so it likely reflects a read error. This chain connects TRBV12-3 or TRBV12-4 to TRBJ2-5, with 11 bases identical to TRBD2. This CDR3 has 18 amino acids. The V segment lost 5 bases and the J segment 5 bases; nucleotides outside the gene matches: 16. The CDR3 reads CASSPRLGVAGGSETQYF. DNA for the CDR3: TGTGCCAGCAGTCCCCGCCTTGGGGTAGCGGGAGGGTCGGAGACCCAGTACTTC.

This chain joins TRBV3-1 and TRBJ2-3; 9 bases agree with TRBD1. The J segment lost 2 bases and the V segment lost 2 bases, leaving 11 bases of the junction unmatched. This CDR3 is 18 amino acids long. CDR1 LGHDT and CDR2 YNNKEL come from the germline V gene (reference sequence). This CDR3 is CASSQKGQGLTLTDTQYF. CDR3 in DNA: TGTGCCAGCAGCCAAAAGGGACAGGGCCTTACTCTCACAGATACGCAGTATTTT.

This clonotype was seen repeatedly, ten times or more. J is TRBJ2-7 and V is TRBV28; TRBD2 aligns across 11 bases. This CDR3 spans 18 amino acids. J gave up 0 bases and V 10 bases, and 17 bases lay outside the gene matches. Germline CDR1 and CDR2: MDHEN and SYDVKM. CDR3 residues: CATFEGLGLAVSSYEQYF. CDR3 nucleotides: TGTGCCACCTTTGAGGGGCTGGGACTAGCGGTTAGCTCCTACGAGCAGTACTTC.

The chain has TRBV28 and TRBJ2-1; weak D call: TRBD1 (5 bases). V shed 6 bases and J shed 7 bases, with 16 bases lying between them. Germline CDR1 MDHEN, CDR2 SYDVKM. The CDR3 is 14 amino acids. The CDR3 spells CASSIPPGRNEQFF. In nucleotides, the CDR3 is TGTGCCAGCAGCATCCCCCCAGGGCGTAATGAGCAGTTCTTC.

This clonotype has at least ten counts. The V call is TRBV7-9, the J call TRBJ2-7, with D unclear. The ends were cut back, 3 bases at V and 7 bases at J, with 13 bases in the middle. CDR1 and CDR2 (germline): SEHNR, FQNEAQ (reference sequence). The CDR3 length is 13 residues. DNA for the CDR3: TGTGCCAGCAGCTTGGCCCAAGAACTGGAGCAGTACTTC. This gives the protein CASSLAQELEQYF.

This clonotype was observed at least ten times. The V and J genes are TRBV6-1 and TRBJ2-3; D remains unclear. V lost 7 bases, J lost 1 base, and 15 bases lay in between. The germline CDR1 and CDR2 sequences are MNHNS and SASEGT. This CDR3 is built from 15 residues. CDR3 residues: CASTRSPGGTDTQYF. The DNA of the CDR3 is TGTGCCAGCACACGGTCCCCTGGGGGCACAGATACGCAGTATTTT.

This clonotype was recorded at least ten times. The chain uses TRBV27 and TRBJ2-1; D not certain. V was trimmed by 6 bases and J by 0 bases, leaving 12 bases between them. The CDR3 is 15 residues long. Germline CDR1 MNHEY, CDR2 SMNVEV (reference sequence). CDR3: CASSGSESSYNEQFF. The CDR3 DNA is TGTGCCAGCAGCGGTTCGGAGAGCTCCTACAATGAGCAGTTCTTC.

On this clonotype: A much larger clone differs by one base, so this may be a read error. Likely a read error: the CDR3 ends without its conserved phenylalanine or tryptophan. The rearrangement links TRBV7-9 to TRBJ1-1; weak D call: TRBD1 (6 bases). Germline lookup yields CDR1 SEHNR and CDR2 FQNEAQ (reference sequence). This CDR3 has 13 amino acids. Trimming left V 5 bases short and J 5 bases short, with 12 bases between. The CDR3 region is CASSLIQGTEAFL. The CDR3 nucleotides are TGTGCCAGCAGCCTAATACAGGGTACTGAAGCTTTCCTT.

This clonotype has a count of ten or more. J is TRBJ1-6 and V is TRBV9, with TRBD1 matching over 8 bases. The CDR3 is 16 amino acids. Germline V gives CDR1 SGDLS, CDR2 YYNGEE. J gave up 9 bases and V 4 bases, and 12 bases lay outside the gene matches. The CDR3 reads CASSSRTGLVGSPLHF. DNA for the CDR3: TGTGCCAGCAGCTCCCGGACAGGGCTAGTAGGTTCACCCCTCCACTTT. Combining the CDR3 with reference TRBV9 and TRBJ1-6 gives the whole variable domain DSGVTQTPKHLITATGQRVTLRCSPRSGDLSVYWYQQSLDQGLQFLIQYYNGEERAKGNILERFSAQQFPDLHSELNLSSLELGDSALYFCASSSRTGLVGSPLHFGNGTRLTVT.

This clonotype was observed many times. This sequence joins TRBV3-1 and TRBJ2-5; 10 bases map to TRBD2. Germline V CDR1 and CDR2: LGHDT, YNNKEL (reference sequence). V shed 2 bases and J 6 bases; nucleotides not matched to a gene: 6. CDR3 length: 15 residues. The CDR3 nucleotides are TGTGCCAGCAGCCAAAAGGTAGCGGGGGGAAAGACCCAGTACTTC. It codes for CASSQKVAGGKTQYF.

This clonotype was seen repeatedly, ten times or more. The V call is TRBV7-3, the J call TRBJ2-6; D is unclear. The germline gives CDR1 SGHTA, CDR2 FQGTGA. This CDR3 region has 13 residues. V was cut by 5 bases and J by 0 bases, with 2 bases left in between. The chain's CDR3 is CASSHSGANVLTF. The CDR3 nucleotides read TGTGCCAGCAGCCACTCTGGGGCCAACGTCCTGACTTTC.

This clonotype was counted at least ten times. V is TRBV28 and J is TRBJ2-7, with 11 bases matching TRBD1. Germline-derived CDR1 and CDR2 are MDHEN and SYDVKM. The trim removed 6 bases at V and 12 bases at J, leaving 19 bases unmatched. The CDR3 spans 16 residues. CDR3 DNA sequence: TGTGCCAGCAGGGACTACGCCGGGACAGGGGGTCTAAGTCGGTACTTC. Protein sequence: CASRDYAGTGGLSRYF. Full variable domain (rest looked up from reference TRBV28 and TRBJ2-7): DVKVTQSSRYLVKRTGEKVFLECVQDMDHENMFWYRQDPGLGLRLIYFSYDVKMKEKGDIPEGYSVSREKKERFSLILESASTNQTSMYLCASRDYAGTGGLSRYFGPGTRLTVT.

As for this clonotype: The junction departs from germline at one end; a sequencing error may be responsible. The V gene is TRBV30, the J gene TRBJ2-7; 11 bases fit TRBD1. The CDR3 is made up of 15 amino acids. Germline V gene data show CDR1 as GTSNPN and CDR2 as SVGIG (reference sequence). CDR3 DNA: TGTGCCTGGAGTGAGGGGACAGGGGGTTCCTACGAGCAGTGCTTC. Its protein product is CAWSEGTGGSYEQCF. The full variable domain, rest sourced from reference TRBV30 and TRBJ2-7, is SQTIHQWPATLVQPVGSPLSLECTVEGTSNPNLYWYRQAAGRGLQLLFYSVGIGQISSEVPQNLSASRPQDRQFILSSKKLLLSDSGFYLCAWSEGTGGSYEQCFGPGTRLTVT.

This clonotype has at least ten counts. The chain combines TRBV12-3 or TRBV12-4 with TRBJ1-1; tentatively, D is TRBD1 (5 bases). V was pared by 6 bases and J by 6 bases, with 14 bases between. CDR3 length equals 13 residues. CDR3 DNA: TGTGCCAGCAGCCGCCGCGGGGGGGCTGAAGCTTTCTTT. It specifies CASSRRGGAEAFF.

Only a few counts were recorded for this clonotype. The V call is TRBV20-1, the J call TRBJ1-5, with 8 bases lining up with TRBD1. This CDR3 is built from 14 residues. Per germline, CDR1 DFQATT and CDR2 SNEGSKA (reference sequence). V trimming: 6 bases; J trimming: 6 bases; junction bases outside the gene matches: 10. This CDR3 is CSAGRQGRGQPQHF. CDR3 sequence (DNA): TGCAGTGCGGGTCGACAGGGGCGAGGTCAGCCCCAGCATTTT.